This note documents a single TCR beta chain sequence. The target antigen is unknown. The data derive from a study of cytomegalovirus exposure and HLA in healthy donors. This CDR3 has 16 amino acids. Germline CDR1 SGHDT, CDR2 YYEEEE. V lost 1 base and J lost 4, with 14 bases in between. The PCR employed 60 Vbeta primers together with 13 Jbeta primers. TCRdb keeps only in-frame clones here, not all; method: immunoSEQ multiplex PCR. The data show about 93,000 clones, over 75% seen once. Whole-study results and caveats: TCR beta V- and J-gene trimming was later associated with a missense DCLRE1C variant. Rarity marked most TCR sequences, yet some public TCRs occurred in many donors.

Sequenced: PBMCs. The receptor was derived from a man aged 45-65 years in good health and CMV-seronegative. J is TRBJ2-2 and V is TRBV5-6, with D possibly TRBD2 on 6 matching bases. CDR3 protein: CASSLSGLTFTGELFF. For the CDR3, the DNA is TGTGCCAGCAGCTTGTCGGGACTGACTTTCACCGGGGAGCTGTTTTTT.